The 20 T cell receptor beta chains below all came from one sample that was sequenced in a study of T cells in Graves' hyperthyroidism and ophthalmopathy. The investigators amplified TCR beta CDR3 regions from RNA transcripts. HTBI primers drove first-round RT-PCR of the TCR CDR3. TCRdb independently ran MiXCR on the multiplex PCR reads; one entry per CDR3 protein. This table holds 600,000 to 650,000 distinct CDR3 sequences, roughly 15% found once. The sequencing sample was made of blood. These receptors were taken from a woman in her 30s with Graves' hyperthyroidism.

The V call is TRBV7-9, the J call TRBJ2-7; D is unclear. The V and J ends lost 2 bases and 3 bases respectively, with 14 bases between them. Germline loops: CDR1 SEHNR, CDR2 FQNEAQ (reference sequence). The CDR3 has 15 amino acids. Written as DNA, the CDR3 is TGTGCCAGCAGCTTATTTGAATTGGTTAGCTACGAGCAGTACTTC. Its translation is CASSLFELVSYEQYF.

This clonotype was seen repeatedly, ten times or more. The V and J genes are TRBV11-2 and TRBJ2-7; 11 nucleotides line up with TRBD2. Trimming took 5 bases from V and 3 from J; bases not matched to a gene: 6. The germline V gene encodes CDR1 SGHAT and CDR2 FQNNGV. This CDR3 has 15 residues. The CDR3 DNA reads TGTGCCAGCAGCGGCACTAGCGGGAGAGTCTACGAGCAGTACTTC. Translated, it gives CASSGTSGRVYEQYF.

V usage is TRBV6-1 and J usage is TRBJ1-4; unclear D gene. In germline, CDR1 is MNHNS, CDR2 SASEGT. Trimming took off 6 bases at V and 6 bases at J, with 17 bases between the two ends. This CDR3 comprises 15 residues. In DNA, the CDR3 is TGTGCCAGCAGACGACGGCAGTCGAAGGATGAAAAACTGTTTTTT. Translated, it gives CASRRRQSKDEKLFF.

The sample holds one count of this clonotype. The V gene is TRBV27, the J gene TRBJ2-2; unclear D gene. Germline V gene data show CDR1 as MNHEY and CDR2 as SMNVEV (reference sequence). With 3 bases removed from V and 6 bases from J, the gap between germline ends came to 14 bases. The CDR3 has 15 residues. As DNA, the CDR3 is TGTGCCAGCAGTTTTAGACCCTTATTGTCCGGGGAGCTGTTTTTT. Translated, it gives CASSFRPLLSGELFF.

This clonotype was counted many times. This chain connects TRBV5-1 to TRBJ2-3, with D unresolved. Germline V gives CDR1 SGHRS, CDR2 YFSETQ. V lost 1 base and J lost 5, with 11 bases in between. CDR3 length equals 14 residues. CDR3 sequence (DNA): TGCGCCAGCAGCTTGCGGGCAGACGGAGATACGCAGTATTTT. Translating it yields CASSLRADGDTQYF.

The genes are TRBV2 and TRBJ2-7; a possible D gene is TRBD1 (5 bases). Germline V gives CDR1 SNHLY, CDR2 FYNNEI. Trimming cost V 10 bases and J 0 bases, with 10 bases left between them. The CDR3 totals 12 residues. The CDR3 nucleotides are TGTGCCACCACAAGGGGCTCCTACGAGCAGTACTTC. Encoded protein: CATTRGSYEQYF.

This clonotype was counted a few times. The V call is TRBV5-1, the J call TRBJ2-7; D remains unclear. Germline lookup yields CDR1 SGHRS and CDR2 YFSETQ. V lost 5 bases and J lost 3, with 18 bases in between. The CDR3 is 15 residues long. The CDR3: CASRGTGLPVYEQYF. CDR3 coding DNA: TGCGCCAGCAGGGGTACCGGTCTGCCCGTCTACGAGCAGTACTTC.

This clonotype was seen a few times. The J gene is TRBJ2-5, the V gene TRBV5-5, with 9 bases fitting TRBD1. The CDR3 sequence is 14 residues long. V gave up 1 base and J gave up 5 bases; unmatched junction bases: 3. Germline V gives CDR1 SGHKS, CDR2 YYEKEE (reference sequence). The chain's CDR3 is CASSLWTGEETQYF. CDR3 sequence (DNA): TGTGCCAGCAGCTTGTGGACAGGGGAGGAGACCCAGTACTTC. Complete variable domain (other parts from reference TRBV5-5 and TRBJ2-5): DAGVTQSPTHLIKTRGQQVTLRCSPISGHKSVSWYQQVLGQGPQFIFQYYEKEERGRGNFPDRFSARQFPNYSSELNVNALLLGDSALYLCASSLWTGEETQYFGPGTRLLVL.

This clonotype was counted many times. The J gene is TRBJ1-4, the V gene TRBV7-2, with a tentative D call TRBD1 (5 bases). Germline lookup yields CDR1 SGHTA and CDR2 FQGNSA. Trimming took off 2 bases at V and 8 bases at J, with 15 bases between the two ends. The CDR3 loop spans 15 amino acids. CDR3 residues: CASSLTSGHGEKLFF. Here the CDR3 DNA reads TGTGCCAGCAGCTTAACCTCAGGACATGGAGAAAAACTGTTTTTT.

About this clonotype: A much more abundant neighbour one base away suggests this may be a read error. The final CDR3 position lacks the conserved phenylalanine or tryptophan, pointing to a likely read error. The gene calls are TRBV6-5 and TRBJ2-5, with D unresolved. V lost 2 bases and J lost 7, with 14 bases in between. The germline gives CDR1 MNHEY, CDR2 SVGAGI. The CDR3 is 14 amino acids. In DNA form, the CDR3 reads TGTGCCAGCAGTTACGGAACCTCCATCGGGACCCAGTACCTC. This sequence encodes CASSYGTSIGTQYL.

This sequence joins TRBV5-1 and TRBJ2-2; TRBD2 agrees at 7 bases. The CDR3 is made up of 15 amino acids. J gave up 2 bases and V 4 bases, and 5 bases lay outside the gene matches. Germline CDR1 reads SGHRS; CDR2 reads YFSETQ. The DNA of the CDR3 is TGCGCCAGCAGCCAAGGACTAGGCAACACCGGGGAGCTGTTTTTT. Translating gives CASSQGLGNTGELFF.

The J gene is TRBJ1-2, the V gene TRBV20-1; TRBD1 matches at 10 bases. This CDR3 has 17 amino acids. V lost 2 bases, J lost 8 bases, and 17 bases stayed unmatched. CDR1 is DFQATT, CDR2 SNEGSKA, per germline (reference sequence). CDR3 DNA: TGCAGTGCTAGATCAATTACGGGACAGGGGCACTTTGGGGGCTACACCTTC. Translating gives CSARSITGQGHFGGYTF.

As regards this clonotype: A much larger clone lies one base from this, so it may be a read error. The J gene is TRBJ2-4, the V gene TRBV12-3 or TRBV12-4; D assignment may be TRBD1 or TRBD2 (6 bases each). There are 12 residues in the CDR3. V was pared by 10 bases and J by 7 bases, with 14 bases between. CDR3 sequence: CATGDGGNIQYF. The CDR3, as DNA: TGTGCCACCGGGGACGGGGGCAACATTCAGTACTTC.

This clonotype was seen ten or more times. The chain is built from TRBV6-1 and TRBJ1-2; TRBD1 might be the D (6 bases). Germline lookup yields CDR1 MNHNS and CDR2 SASEGT. V was shortened by 6 bases and J by 5 bases, with 13 bases between the two germline ends. The CDR3 extends over 13 amino acids. The CDR3 DNA is TGTGCCAGCAGCCAAAGAAGGGGGTATGGCTACACCTTC. It translates to CASSQRRGYGYTF.

V and J are TRBV19 and TRBJ2-5; 7 bases map to TRBD1. The CDR3 is made up of 15 amino acids. Trimming took 3 bases from V and 2 from J; bases not matched to a gene: 6. Germline CDR1 reads LNHDA; CDR2 reads SQIVND (reference sequence). CDR3 nucleotide sequence: TGTGCCAGTAGTATTCCCGGGACAGCACAAGAGACCCAGTACTTC. Residues: CASSIPGTAQETQYF. Together with reference TRBV19 and TRBJ2-5, the CDR3 gives the full variable domain: DGGITQSPKYLFRKEGQNVTLSCEQNLNHDAMYWYRQDPGQGLRLIYYSQIVNDFQKGDIAEGYSVSREKKESFPLTVTSAQKNPTAFYLCASSIPGTAQETQYFGPGTRLLVL.

The sample holds many counts of this clonotype. The genes are TRBV20-1 and TRBJ2-3, with unresolved D. This CDR3 region has 14 residues. Germline V CDR1 and CDR2: DFQATT, SNEGSKA (reference sequence). Deletions cut 1 base from V and 7 bases from J, with 15 bases between. The CDR3 reads CSARVGATPYTQYF. Written as DNA, the CDR3 is TGCAGTGCTAGAGTAGGAGCTACCCCCTATACGCAGTATTTT.

This clonotype was counted ten times or more. V gene TRBV28 combines with J gene TRBJ1-6, with a tentative D call TRBD1 (5 bases). This CDR3 region has 14 residues. Deletions cut 3 bases from V and 7 bases from J, with 10 bases between. Germline V gene lookup returns CDR1 MDHEN and CDR2 SYDVKM. The CDR3 coding sequence is TGTGCCAGCAGTTTCCTTCAGGGAAATTCACCCCTCCACTTT. Amino acid sequence: CASSFLQGNSPLHF.

Only a few counts were recorded for this clonotype. This chain connects TRBV19 to TRBJ1-4; 7 positions match TRBD1. J gave up 3 bases and V 3 bases, and 10 bases lay outside the gene matches. This CDR3 contains 17 residues. The V gene's germline CDR1 is LNHDA and CDR2 SQIVND (reference sequence). The CDR3 loop is CASSMSPTGQPNEKLFF. CDR3 sequence (DNA): TGTGCCAGTAGTATGTCCCCGACGGGACAGCCTAATGAAAAACTGTTTTTT.

The chain uses TRBV20-1 and TRBJ2-5; 9 bases match TRBD2. Germline loops: CDR1 DFQATT, CDR2 SNEGSKA (reference sequence). J was trimmed by 0 bases and V by 6 bases; bases with no gene match: 14. This CDR3 is 17 amino acids long. The CDR3 reads CSAETLGTSTHQETQYF. CDR3 DNA: TGCAGTGCCGAAACTCTAGGGACTAGCACACACCAAGAGACCCAGTACTTC.

The sample holds many counts of this clonotype. This may be a read error: a much more frequent sequence differs by one nucleotide. V usage is TRBV2 and J usage is TRBJ2-7; 9 nucleotides line up with TRBD1. V lost 6 bases to trimming and J lost 1 base; unmatched junction nucleotides: 4. The germline gives CDR1 SNHLY, CDR2 FYNNEI. The CDR3 is made up of 14 amino acids. Here the CDR3 DNA reads TGTGCCAGCAGGCCCGGGACAGGGTCCTACGAGCAGTACTTC. It translates to CASRPGTGSYEQYF.